This section outlines one T cell receptor (beta chain) sequence together with its context. Its specificity is unknown. At one of its ends the junction is not consistent with the germline gene, which may arise from a read error. This PCR relied on a set of 60 Vbeta primers and 13 Jbeta primers. Data came from immunoSEQ multiplex PCR; TCRdb stores just in-frame clones and leaves some out. The sample gives over 150,000 clones, around 83% of which show up once; under 7.5% is in the top ten. This sample stems from a study of cytomegalovirus exposure and HLA in healthy donors. The CDR3 runs to 17 residues. The germline CDR1 and CDR2 sequences are SEHNR and FQNEAQ (reference sequence). Overall study findings and caveats: Previous analysis showed most TCR beta V segments were productive about 87% or about 30% of the time. There were some public TCRs occurring in many donors, but most TCR sequences were rare. According to the study, approximately 150 TCR beta chains were cytomegalovirus-associated. Presence/absence analyses treated sequencing depth as roughly uniform across donors.

Sequencing was done on a sample of PBMCs. The receptor was isolated from a woman between 45 and 60 years old in good health and CMV-seropositive. This chain connects TRBV7-9 to TRBJ1-5; 9 positions match TRBD1. The CDR3 DNA is TGTTCCAGCAGCTTAGCCGGACAGGGGAGGAGTCATCAGCCCCAGCATTTT. Translated, it gives CSSSLAGQGRSHQPQHF.